Listed below are T cell receptor beta chains from one sample, sequenced in a study of T cells in Graves' hyperthyroidism and ophthalmopathy. MiXCR was run by TCRdb on the multiplex PCR reads, yielding one entry per CDR3 protein. The table records a few hundred thousand distinct CDR3 sequences, about 15% of them present only once. The sequenced sample consisted of blood. The receptors come from a woman in her twenties or thirties with Graves' hyperthyroidism. Both conserved end residues are part of each CDR3. D genes are given only for firm matches. Not all rows give a size; the values are once, few, many and, for expanded clones, a class.

clone size: .; D gene: TRBD2; J gene: TRBJ2-5; V gene: TRBV20-1; CDR3 protein: CSARVAGESQETQYF; CDR3 DNA: TGCAGTGCTAGGGTAGCGGGAGAGTCCCAAGAGACCCAGTACTTC
clone size: few; D gene: .; J gene: TRBJ2-1; V gene: TRBV14; CDR3 protein: CASTRQSFYEQFF; CDR3 DNA: TGTGCCAGCACCCGCCAATCGTTTTATGAGCAGTTCTTC
clone size: .; D gene: .; J gene: TRBJ1-5; V gene: TRBV16; CDR3 protein: CASSQWGRDIGNQPQHF; CDR3 DNA: TGTGCCAGCAGCCAATGGGGCAGGGATATTGGCAATCAGCCCCAGCATTTT
clone size: many; D gene: TRBD2; J gene: TRBJ2-1; V gene: TRBV5-1; CDR3 protein: CASSKGLAGGQNEQFF; CDR3 DNA: TGCGCCAGCAGCAAGGGACTAGCGGGAGGGCAGAATGAGCAGTTCTTC
clone size: many; D gene: .; J gene: TRBJ1-4; V gene: TRBV12-3/TRBV12-4; CDR3 protein: CATSDAGTNEKLFF; CDR3 DNA: TGTGCCACCTCCGATGCAGGGACTAATGAAAAACTGTTTTTT
clone size: few; D gene: TRBD2; J gene: TRBJ2-1; V gene: TRBV3-1; CDR3 protein: CASSPKRGRTYNEQFF; CDR3 DNA: TGTGCCAGCAGCCCGAAGCGGGGACGAACTTACAATGAGCAGTTCTTC
clone size: many; D gene: .; J gene: TRBJ1-1; V gene: TRBV27; CDR3 protein: CASSSGTSFTEAFF; CDR3 DNA: TGTGCCAGCAGCTCCGGGACATCTTTCACTGAAGCTTTCTTT
clone size: few; D gene: .; J gene: TRBJ2-1; V gene: TRBV5-6; CDR3 protein: CASGGNYNEQFF; CDR3 DNA: TGTGCCAGCGGGGGGAACTACAATGAGCAGTTCTTC
clone size: many; D gene: TRBD1; J gene: TRBJ2-1; V gene: TRBV12-3/TRBV12-4; CDR3 protein: CASSSTGTLNEQFF; CDR3 DNA: TGTGCCAGCAGTTCGACAGGGACCTTAAATGAGCAGTTCTTC
clone size: .; D gene: .; J gene: TRBJ1-5; V gene: TRBV7-2; CDR3 protein: CASSGAAQPQHF; CDR3 DNA: TGTGCCAGCAGCGGGGCGGCTCAGCCCCAGCATTTT
clone size: few; D gene: .; J gene: TRBJ1-1; V gene: TRBV29-1; CDR3 protein: CSVPGDTGGSEAFF; CDR3 DNA: TGCAGCGTTCCCGGCGACACCGGTGGCTCTGAAGCTTTCTTT
clone size: .; D gene: .; J gene: TRBJ2-7; V gene: TRBV30; CDR3 protein: CAWSAVGAQEQYF; CDR3 DNA: TGTGCCTGGAGTGCCGTTGGGGCGCAGGAGCAGTACTTC
clone size: few; D gene: .; J gene: TRBJ1-1; V gene: TRBV19; CDR3 protein: CASSMTGANTEAFF; CDR3 DNA: TGTGCCAGTAGTATGACAGGAGCGAACACTGAAGCTTTCTTT
clone size: few; D gene: TRBD2; J gene: TRBJ2-1; V gene: TRBV5-1; CDR3 protein: CASSLDGGGGYNEQFF; CDR3 DNA: TGCGCCAGCAGCCTCGACGGGGGGGGGGGCTACAATGAGCAGTTCTTC
clone size: few; D gene: .; J gene: TRBJ2-3; V gene: TRBV20-1; CDR3 protein: CSASDTQYF; CDR3 DNA: TGCAGTGCGTCAGATACGCAGTATTTT
clone size: many; D gene: .; J gene: TRBJ1-6; V gene: TRBV3-1; CDR3 protein: CASSQITGRNSPLHF; CDR3 DNA: TGTGCCAGCAGCCAAATAACGGGAAGGAATTCACCCCTCCACTTT
clone size: .; D gene: TRBD1; J gene: TRBJ1-5; V gene: TRBV4-1; CDR3 protein: CASSPHGLTGGGSQPQHF; CDR3 DNA: TGCGCCAGCAGCCCGCATGGATTAACAGGGGGTGGAAGTCAGCCCCAGCATTTT
clone size: many; D gene: .; J gene: TRBJ2-7; V gene: TRBV29-1; CDR3 protein: CSVGGRGLSEQYF; CDR3 DNA: TGCAGCGTTGGGGGCAGGGGCTTGAGTGAGCAGTACTTC
clone size: .; D gene: .; J gene: TRBJ1-2; V gene: TRBV15; CDR3 protein: CATSTGSGVNYGYTF; CDR3 DNA: TGTGCCACCAGCACCGGGTCAGGGGTTAACTATGGCTACACCTTC
clone size: .; D gene: .; J gene: TRBJ1-5; V gene: TRBV27; CDR3 protein: CASSLSGTWQPQHF; CDR3 DNA: TGTGCCAGCAGTTTATCCGGGACGTGGCAGCCCCAGCATTTT
clone size: few; D gene: .; J gene: TRBJ2-5; V gene: TRBV7-7; CDR3 protein: CASSDDRRTQYF; CDR3 DNA: TGTGCCAGCAGCGACGATCGGCGGACCCAGTACTTC
clone size: .; D gene: TRBD2; J gene: TRBJ2-1; V gene: TRBV27; CDR3 protein: CASSGTSVYNEQFF; CDR3 DNA: TGTGCCAGCAGTGGGACTAGCGTTTACAATGAGCAGTTCTTC
clone size: few; D gene: TRBD1; J gene: TRBJ1-1; V gene: TRBV14; CDR3 protein: CASSLRGLTEAFF; CDR3 DNA: TGTGCCAGCAGCCTCAGGGGGCTTACTGAAGCTTTCTTT
clone size: few; D gene: .; J gene: TRBJ1-6; V gene: TRBV7-8; CDR3 protein: CASSFGTSSYNSPLHF; CDR3 DNA: TGTGCCAGCAGCTTCGGCACGAGCTCCTATAATTCACCCCTCCACTTT
clone size: .; D gene: .; J gene: TRBJ1-5; V gene: TRBV12-3/TRBV12-4; CDR3 protein: CASSTTLNQGIQHF; CDR3 DNA: TGTGCCAGCAGTACCACACTCAACCAGGGAATCCAGCATTTT